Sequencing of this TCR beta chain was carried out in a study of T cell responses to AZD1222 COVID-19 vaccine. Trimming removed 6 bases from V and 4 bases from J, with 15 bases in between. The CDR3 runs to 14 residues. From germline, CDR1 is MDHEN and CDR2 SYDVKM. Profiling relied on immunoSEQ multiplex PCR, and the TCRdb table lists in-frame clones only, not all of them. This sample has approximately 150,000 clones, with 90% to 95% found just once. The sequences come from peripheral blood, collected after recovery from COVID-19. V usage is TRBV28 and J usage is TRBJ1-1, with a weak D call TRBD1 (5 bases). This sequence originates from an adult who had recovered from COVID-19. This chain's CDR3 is CASSHNPGGTEAFF. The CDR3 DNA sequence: TGTGCCAGCAGCCACAACCCGGGGGGCACTGAAGCTTTCTTT.